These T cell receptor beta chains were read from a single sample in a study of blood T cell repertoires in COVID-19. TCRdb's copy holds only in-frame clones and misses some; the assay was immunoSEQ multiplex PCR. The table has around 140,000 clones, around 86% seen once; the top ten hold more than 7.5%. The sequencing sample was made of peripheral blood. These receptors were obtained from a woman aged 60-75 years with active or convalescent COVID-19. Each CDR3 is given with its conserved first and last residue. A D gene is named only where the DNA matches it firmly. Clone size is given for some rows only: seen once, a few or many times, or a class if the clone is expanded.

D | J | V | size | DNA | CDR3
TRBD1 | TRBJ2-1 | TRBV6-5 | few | TGTGCCAGCAGCCGTCCGGGACAGGGTAACGAGCAGTTCTTC | CASSRPGQGNEQFF
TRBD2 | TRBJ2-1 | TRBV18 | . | TGTGCCAGCTCACCACAACTAGCGGACAATGAGCAGTTCTTC | CASSPQLADNEQFF
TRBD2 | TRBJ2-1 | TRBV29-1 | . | TGCAGCGTTGAGGGGACTAGCGAGAGCTCCTACAATGAGCAGTTCTTC | CSVEGTSESSYNEQFF
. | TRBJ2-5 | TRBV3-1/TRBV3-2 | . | TGTGCCAGCAGCCAAGATAAGCGGTTCGGGGCCCAGTACTTC | CASSQDKRFGAQYF
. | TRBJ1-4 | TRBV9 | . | TGTGCCAGCAGCGTAGCCCCGGGGGGGAATGAAAAACTGTTTTTT | CASSVAPGGNEKLFF
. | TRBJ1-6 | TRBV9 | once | TGTGCCAGCAGCGCCTTTAATTCACCCCTCCACTTT | CASSAFNSPLHF
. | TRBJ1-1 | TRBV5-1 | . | TGCGCCAGCAGCTTGGCCCAGGGAGGAAAAGCTTTCTTT | CASSLAQGGKAFF
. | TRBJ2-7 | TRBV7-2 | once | TGTGCCAGCAGCCGGAGGGGGGGCTACGAGCAGTACTTC | CASSRRGGYEQYF
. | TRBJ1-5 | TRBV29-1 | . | TGCAGCCCGCGGCAGCCCCAGCATTTT | CSPRQPQHF
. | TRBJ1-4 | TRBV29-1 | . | TGCAGCGTTGGGGCCAGGGAAGGATTGAGAGAAAAACTGTTTTTT | CSVGAREGLREKLFF
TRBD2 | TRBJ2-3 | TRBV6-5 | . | TGTGCCAGCCGGAGACTAGCGTACACAGATACGCAGTATTTT | CASRRLAYTDTQYF
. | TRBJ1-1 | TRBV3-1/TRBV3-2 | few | TGTGCCAGCAGCCAAGTTCTAGGAGGCGAGGGGAACACTGAAGCTTTCTTT | CASSQVLGGEGNTEAFF
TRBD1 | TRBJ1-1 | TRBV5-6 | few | TGTGCCAGCAGCTATGGGACAGACGGACAGGTTACTTTGAACACTGAAGCTTTCTTT | CASSYGTDGQVTLNTEAFF
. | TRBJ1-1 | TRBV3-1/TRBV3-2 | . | TGTGCCAGCAGCCAAGAAAACGGAGGAGCTTTCTTT | CASSQENGGAFF
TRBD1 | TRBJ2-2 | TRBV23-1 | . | TGCGCCAGCAGTCAACCGGGACAGACGAACACCGGGGAGCTGTTTTTT | CASSQPGQTNTGELFF
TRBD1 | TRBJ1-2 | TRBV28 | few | TGTGCCAGCAGTACGCGGACAGGCCCGTGGGGCTACACCTTC | CASSTRTGPWGYTF
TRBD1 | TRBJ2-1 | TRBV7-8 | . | TGTGCCAGCCGCTTCCGAAGCCACGGACAGGGGGCAACTCGAAACAATGAGCAGTTCTTC | CASRFRSHGQGATRNNEQFF
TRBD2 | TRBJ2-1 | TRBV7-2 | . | TGTGCCAGCAGCAACCTCGGGACTAGTCCCTACAATGAGCAGTTCTTC | CASSNLGTSPYNEQFF
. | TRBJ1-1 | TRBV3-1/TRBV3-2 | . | TGTGCCAGCAACGCGGTTCAGGGCGTCACTGAAGCTTTCTTT | CASNAVQGVTEAFF
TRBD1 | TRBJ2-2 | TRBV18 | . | TGTGCCAGCTCCCGACAGGGGGCCACCGGGGAGCTGTTTTTT | CASSRQGATGELFF
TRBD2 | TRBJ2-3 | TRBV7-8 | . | TGTGCCAGCAGCTTAGTCTCGGGAGGGCCGATGGATACGCAGTATTTT | CASSLVSGGPMDTQYF
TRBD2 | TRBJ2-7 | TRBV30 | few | TGTGCCTGGAGTACCTGGGGGGGAAGGATCCACGAGCAGTACTTC | CAWSTWGGRIHEQYF
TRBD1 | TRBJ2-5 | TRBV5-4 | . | TGTGCCAGCAGTGGGGACAGGGGACGGGAGACCCAGTACTTC | CASSGDRGRETQYF
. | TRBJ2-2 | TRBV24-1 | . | TGTGCCACCAGTGATTTTCGCACCGGGGAGCTGTTTTTT | CATSDFRTGELFF
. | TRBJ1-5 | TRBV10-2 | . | TGCGCCAGCAGTGAGTCGACTCCCTGGCAGCCCCAGCATTTT | CASSESTPWQPQHF
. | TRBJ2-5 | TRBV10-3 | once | TGTGCCATCAGTGAAGACAGCCGGACCCAGTACTTC | CAISEDSRTQYF
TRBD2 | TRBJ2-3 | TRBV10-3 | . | TGTGCCACCGGAGCGGGAGAGGCAGATACGCAGTATTTT | CATGAGEADTQYF
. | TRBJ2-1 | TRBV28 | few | TGTGCCAGCAGTTTAGGGCAGGTTGGTGGTAATGAGCAGTTCTTC | CASSLGQVGGNEQFF
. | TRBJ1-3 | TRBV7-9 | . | TGTGCCAGCAGCTCCGGATTTGCAGGGTTGGGAAACACCATATATTTT | CASSSGFAGLGNTIYF
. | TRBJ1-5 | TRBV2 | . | TGTGCCAGCAGTATCGACAGGAGGTTGAGTCAGCCCCAGCATTTT | CASSIDRRLSQPQHF
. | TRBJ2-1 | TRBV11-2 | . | TGTGCCAGCAGCTTAGAAATGGACTCCTTGAAGGGTCCGTTCTTC | CASSLEMDSLKGPFF
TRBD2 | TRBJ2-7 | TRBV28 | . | TGTGCCAGCAGTCCAATTAGCGGGAGATACTACGAGCAGTACTTC | CASSPISGRYYEQYF
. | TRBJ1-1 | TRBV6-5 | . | TGTGCCAGCAGTTACGTGGGGATACGGGGGGTAAGGGCTTTCTTT | CASSYVGIRGVRAFF
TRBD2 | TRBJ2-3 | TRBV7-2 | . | TGTGCCAGCAGCTTATTGGCAGCGGGAGGTCTAGATACGCAGTATTTT | CASSLLAAGGLDTQYF
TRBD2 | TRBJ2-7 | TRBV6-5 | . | TGTGCCAGCAGTTGGACTAGCGTCTCCTACGAGCAGTACTTC | CASSWTSVSYEQYF
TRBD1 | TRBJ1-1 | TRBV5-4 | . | TGTGCCAGCAGCTTCGTCAGGGGGCAAAGTACTGAAGCTTTCTTT | CASSFVRGQSTEAFF
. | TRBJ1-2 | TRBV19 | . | TGTGCCAGTAGTACCCGAGGAGTAACTAACTATGGCTACACCTTC | CASSTRGVTNYGYTF
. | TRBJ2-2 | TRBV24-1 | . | TGTGCCACCAGTCGTAACACCGGGGAGCTGTTTTTT | CATSRNTGELFF
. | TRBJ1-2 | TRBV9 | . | TGTGCCAGCAGCGAGGGGCAGTCCTATGGCTACACCTTC | CASSEGQSYGYTF
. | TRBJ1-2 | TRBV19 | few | TGTGCCAGTAAACAGGGTTTCTCTGGCTACACCTTC | CASKQGFSGYTF
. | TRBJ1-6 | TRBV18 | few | TGTGCCAGCTCACCCGGACAGACCTATAATTCACCCCTCCACTTT | CASSPGQTYNSPLHF
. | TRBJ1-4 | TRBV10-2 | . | TGCGCCAGCAGTGAAGTCGGAGGGCCCGCTAATGAAAAACTGTTTTTT | CASSEVGGPANEKLFF
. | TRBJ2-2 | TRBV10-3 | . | TGTGCCATCAGGAGACAGGACACCCCAGACACCGGGGAGCTGTTTTTT | CAIRRQDTPDTGELFF
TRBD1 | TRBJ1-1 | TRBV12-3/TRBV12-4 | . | TGTGCCAGCAGCCTGGGACAGGGGGCTGAAGCTTTCTTT | CASSLGQGAEAFF
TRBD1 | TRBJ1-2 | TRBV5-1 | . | TGCGCCAGCAGCTTGCCAGGACAGGGGACAGGCTACACCTTC | CASSLPGQGTGYTF
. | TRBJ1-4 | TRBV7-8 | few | TGTGCCAGCAGCTTAGTTACGGGGGGGGAGGAAAAACTGTTTTTT | CASSLVTGGEEKLFF
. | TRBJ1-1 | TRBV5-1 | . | TGCGCCAGCAGCTCCGACAGCCACAACACTGAAGCTTTCTTT | CASSSDSHNTEAFF
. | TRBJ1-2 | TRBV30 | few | TGTGCCTGGAGTGTAGGCACAGGGCCTTATGATGGCTACACCTTC | CAWSVGTGPYDGYTF
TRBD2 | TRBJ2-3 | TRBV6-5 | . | TGTGCCACCCGAGTGAGGGAAGCGGGGGATACGCAGTATTTT | CATRVREAGDTQYF
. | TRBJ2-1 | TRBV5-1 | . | TGCGCCAGCAGTGAAAGGGGACAAAACAATGAGCAGTTCTTC | CASSERGQNNEQFF
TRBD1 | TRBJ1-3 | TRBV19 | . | TGTGCCAGTAGTATGCCCGGCAGGGGGCCTGGAAACACCATATATTTT | CASSMPGRGPGNTIYF